What follows describes a single T cell receptor (beta chain). The specificity of this receptor is unknown. Base qualities were left out, and no much larger clone turns up one base away. This sample is drawn from a study of technical replicates of blood from a handful of donors (dated by TCRdb to about 2017). The library was generated by the immunoSEQ multiplex PCR assay. Sourced from immuneACCESS, this table was stored by TCRdb with only in-frame sequences that have V and J called. A share of the clones is absent; for the studies checked, an unresolved V gene accounts for under half, and the remainder has no known explanation. Recorded for this sample are approximately 81,000 clones; 90% to 97% of them occurred a single time. The ten largest clones add up to around 0.2% of the sample. CDR1 and CDR2 (MNHEY, SMNVEV) derive from the germline V gene (reference sequence). Germline trimming amounts to 3 bases on V and 11 bases on J, with 6 as the count of junction bases outside the gene matches. The CDR3 numbers 13 residues from cysteine through phenylalanine. The retained sequence is limited to the CDR3, 39 bases, with the frame set at the first base.

Specimen: T cells isolated from PBMCs. The chain joins TRBV27 to TRBJ1-1; the junction holds 10 bases that match TRBD1. This receptor was taken from a human donor in good health. The CDR3 corresponds to CASSLRQGARAFF. The DNA sequence is given as TGTGCCAGCAGTTTGCGACAGGGGGCTAGGGCTTTCTTT.